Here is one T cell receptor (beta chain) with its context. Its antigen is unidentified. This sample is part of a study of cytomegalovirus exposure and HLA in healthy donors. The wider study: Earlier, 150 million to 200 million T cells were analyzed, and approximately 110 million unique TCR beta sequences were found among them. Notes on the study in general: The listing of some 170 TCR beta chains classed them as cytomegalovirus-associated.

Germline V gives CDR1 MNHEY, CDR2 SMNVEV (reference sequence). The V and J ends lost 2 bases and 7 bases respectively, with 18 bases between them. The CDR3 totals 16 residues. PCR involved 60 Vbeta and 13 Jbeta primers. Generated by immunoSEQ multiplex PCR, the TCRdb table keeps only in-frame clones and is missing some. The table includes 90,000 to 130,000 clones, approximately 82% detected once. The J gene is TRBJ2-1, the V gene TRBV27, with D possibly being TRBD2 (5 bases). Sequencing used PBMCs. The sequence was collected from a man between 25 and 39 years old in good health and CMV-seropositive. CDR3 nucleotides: TGTGCCAGCAGTTTAGAGGGTGGCAGCACACGGAATGAGCAGTTCTTC. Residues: CASSLEGGSTRNEQFF.